A single sample gave rise to the 21 T cell receptor beta chains below, sequenced in a study of cytomegalovirus exposure and HLA in healthy donors (dated by TCRdb to the late 2010s). The library came from the immunoSEQ multiplex PCR assay. A mixture of 60 forward primers for TCR Vbeta segments and 13 reverse primers for TCR Jbeta segments was used in the multiplex PCR. Here the immuneACCESS table is served through TCRdb, limited to in-frame sequences with V and J called. Missing clones are a known gap in these copies; in checked studies unresolved V genes cover under half, and the rest lacks a known reason. In this sample the table shows roughly 120,000 clones, about 72% of which occur a single time. In total, the top ten clones hold about 16% of the sample. The sequenced sample consisted of PBMCs. These TCRs come from a man in his fifties or sixties in good health and CMV-seropositive.

The rearrangement uses TRBV2 and TRBJ2-7; 9 bases are shared with TRBD1. J lost 4 bases, V lost 6 bases, and 13 bases had no gene match. The CDR3 spans 16 residues. CDR1 is SNHLY, CDR2 FYNNEI, per germline. The CDR3 DNA follows: TGTGCCAGCAGGGTAGAGAAGACAGGGGGAGGGTACGAGCAGTACTTC. Residues: CASRVEKTGGGYEQYF.

The rearrangement joins TRBV27 to TRBJ2-7; the match to TRBD2 covers 7 bases. This CDR3 spans 14 amino acids. In germline, CDR1 is MNHEY, CDR2 SMNVEV (reference sequence). V lost 6 bases to trimming and J lost 6 bases; unmatched junction nucleotides: 11. CDR3 DNA sequence: TGTGCCAGCAGACCTCCGGCGGGGGAGTTCGAGCAGTACTTC. Residues: CASRPPAGEFEQYF.

The chain links TRBV6-1 to TRBJ1-1; D might be TRBD1 (6 bases). Deletions cut 1 base from V and 5 bases from J, with 11 bases between. This CDR3 has 14 amino acids. Germline loops: CDR1 MNHNS, CDR2 SASEGT. The CDR3, as DNA: TGTGCCAGCAGTGAAGGCCTGGGGGCAACTGAAGCTTTCTTT. This encodes CASSEGLGATEAFF.

The rearrangement links TRBV7-9 to TRBJ1-3; D perhaps matches TRBD1 (6 bases). V lost 4 bases and J 7 bases, leaving 20 bases between the germline ends. The CDR3 runs 16 residues. The germline V gene has CDR1 SEHNR and CDR2 FQNEAQ (reference sequence). Here the CDR3 reads CASSSTYLTGINTIYF. CDR3 DNA: TGTGCCAGCAGCTCAACCTATCTTACAGGGATCAACACCATATATTTT.

The chain is built from TRBV27 and TRBJ1-4, with TRBD1 identical over 7 bases. Germline CDR1 reads MNHEY; CDR2 reads SMNVEV (reference sequence). The CDR3 has 15 amino acids. V lost 3 bases and J lost 9; bases outside the gene matches: 10. CDR3 nucleotides: TGTGCCAGCAGTTTCCTCCCCGACAGGGAGAAAAAACTGTTTTTT. Its protein product is CASSFLPDREKKLFF.

DNA for the CDR3: TGTGCCAGCAGTTACTCCGAGACTAGTTCGGGGGAGCAGTACTTC. Translated: CASSYSETSSGEQYF. The V and J genes are TRBV6-5 and TRBJ2-7; a possible D gene is TRBD2 (6 bases). Trimming pared 0 bases from V and 7 bases from J, leaving 16 bases between. Germline lookup yields CDR1 MNHEY and CDR2 SVGAGI. This CDR3 contains 15 residues.

A few counts support this clone. This chain joins TRBV15 and TRBJ1-4, with TRBD1 matching 8 bases. The V gene's germline CDR1 is LNHNV and CDR2 YYDKDF (reference sequence). The CDR3 has 14 residues. J was trimmed by 8 bases and V by 5 bases; bases with no gene match: 7. The CDR3 coding sequence is TGTGCCACCAGCGGGACAGGAGAAGGCGAAAAACTGTTTTTT. Translation: CATSGTGEGEKLFF.

The CDR3 here is CASSASGGAYNEQFF. The CDR3 DNA follows: TGTGCCAGCAGCGCCTCTGGCGGAGCCTACAATGAGCAGTTCTTC. The V gene is TRBV7-9, the J gene TRBJ2-1; D not resolved. Trimming left V 5 bases short and J 2 bases short, with 13 bases between. CDR1 and CDR2 from the germline V gene are SEHNR and FQNEAQ (reference sequence). There are 15 residues in the CDR3.

J is TRBJ1-4 and V is TRBV28; TRBD1 is a possible D gene (5 bases). The CDR3 totals 13 residues. Germline V CDR1 and CDR2: MDHEN, SYDVKM. The V end lost 4 bases, the J end lost 5 bases, and 8 bases lay between the germline ends. CDR3 in amino acids: CASSYRLNEKLFF. The CDR3 nucleotides are TGTGCCAGCAGTTACAGGTTAAATGAAAAACTGTTTTTT.

The CDR3 bases are TGTGCCAGCAGTTTAGAGAGAGGCCAAGAGACCCAGTACTTC. Its translation is CASSLERGQETQYF. This sequence joins TRBV27 and TRBJ2-5; no reliable D call. Trimming removed 2 bases at V and 1 base at J, with 8 bases between. This CDR3 is built from 14 residues. Germline values: CDR1 MNHEY, CDR2 SMNVEV (reference sequence).

The chain uses TRBV11-2 and TRBJ2-4; unclear D gene. Germline CDR1 SGHAT, CDR2 FQNNGV. Between the trimmed V and J ends, which lost 1 base and 1 base, there was a span of 8 bases. This CDR3 is 15 amino acids long. CDR3 nucleotide sequence: TGTGCCAGCAGCTTAGTTCGCGATGCCAAAAACATTCAGTACTTC. This gives the protein CASSLVRDAKNIQYF.

The V gene is TRBV11-2, the J gene TRBJ1-2; no definite D call. Looked up from germline, CDR1 is SGHAT and CDR2 is FQNNGV. The V end was cut by 1 base, the J end by 3 bases, with 9 bases between. The CDR3 extends over 14 amino acids. CDR3 in amino acids: CASSLVNGDYGYTF. The CDR3 DNA sequence: TGTGCCAGCAGCTTAGTAAACGGGGACTATGGCTACACCTTC.

In its sample, this clone was seen a few times. This chain links TRBV28 with TRBJ2-4, with a tentative D call TRBD2 (6 bases). Trimming removed 4 bases from V and 6 bases from J, with 16 bases in between. The CDR3 length is 15 residues. Germline CDR1 MDHEN, CDR2 SYDVKM. CDR3 coding DNA: TGTGCCAGCAGTTCCCCTCTGGGGGGAAGAAACATTCAGTACTTC. As protein: CASSSPLGGRNIQYF.

The rearrangement uses TRBV5-1 and TRBJ1-4, with D possibly being TRBD1 (5 bases). Trimming cost V 1 base and J 6 bases, with 10 bases left between them. CDR3 length: 14 amino acids. The germline V gene encodes CDR1 SGHRS and CDR2 YFSETQ. The CDR3 region has the DNA TGCGCCAGCAGCTTGCGGGGGGGGGATGAAAAACTGTTTTTT. It specifies CASSLRGGDEKLFF.

This rearrangement joins TRBV5-1 to TRBJ1-2; D ambiguous. Trimming took 5 bases from V and 4 from J, leaving 12 bases between them. CDR3 size: 13 residues. Germline V lookup: CDR1 SGHRS, CDR2 YFSETQ. The CDR3 here is CASRSAGSYGYTF. The CDR3 coding sequence is TGCGCCAGCAGATCAGCAGGCTCCTATGGCTACACCTTC.

The chain carries TRBV29-1 and TRBJ2-5; 7 nucleotides agree with TRBD2. Judging by the DNA end, TRBJ2-7 fits better; the J call may be wrong. This CDR3 contains 14 residues. The germline CDR1 and CDR2 sequences are SQVTM and ANQGSEA. CDR3 amino acids: CSAGGGDGSYEQYF. CDR3 bases: TGCAGCGCTGGGGGAGGGGACGGTTCCTACGAGCAGTACTTC.

This clone was found once. The chain's CDR3 is CASRERTALNTDTQYF. In DNA, the CDR3 is TGTGCCAGCAGGGAACGGACAGCTCTGAACACAGATACGCAGTATTTT. The genes are TRBV6-1 and TRBJ2-3; maybe TRBD1 (6 bases). CDR3 size: 16 residues. Germline V gene sequence: CDR1 MNHNS, CDR2 SASEGT. The ends were cut back, 6 bases at V and 2 bases at J, with 18 bases in the middle.

The gene calls are TRBV13 and TRBJ2-4; the D gene is possibly TRBD2 (7 bases). The CDR3 consists of 16 residues. Germline V gene sequence: CDR1 PRHDT, CDR2 FYEKMQ (reference sequence). V lost 4 bases and J 1 base, leaving 14 bases between the germline ends. CDR3 in DNA: TGTGCCAGCAGCTACCTAGGGGGGGAGGCCAAAAACATTCAGTACTTC. It yields the protein CASSYLGGEAKNIQYF. The full variable domain, its missing parts supplied by reference TRBV13 and TRBJ2-4, is AAGVIQSPRHLIKEKRETATLKCYPIPRHDTVYWYQQGPGQDPQFLISFYEKMQSDKGSIPDRFSAQQFSDYHSELNMSSLELGDSALYFCASSYLGGEAKNIQYFGAGTRLSVL.

This chain uses TRBV18 with TRBJ1-1, with 7 nucleotides matching TRBD1. The V gene's germline CDR1 is KGHSH and CDR2 LQKENI. This CDR3 is 13 amino acids long. V dropped 5 bases and J dropped 0; count of bases not matched to a gene: 0. CDR3 bases: TGTGCCAGCTCAGGGACAGTGAACACTGAAGCTTTCTTT. The encoded protein is CASSGTVNTEAFF.

Only one count was recorded for this clone. The V gene is TRBV21-1, the J gene TRBJ1-2; TRBD1 reflects the table's D call only, with no check against the DNA. TRBV21-1 is listed as a pseudogene. The CDR3 length is 15 residues. CDR3 coding DNA: TGTGCCAGCAGCAAAGCCTTAGACAGGGGCTATGGCTACACCTTC. Its translation is CASSKALDRGYGYTF.

The chain is built from TRBV19 and TRBJ1-1; D gene unclear. Germline V CDR1 and CDR2: LNHDA, SQIVND (reference sequence). There are 16 residues in the CDR3. The germline V and J ends were trimmed by 5 bases and 0 bases, with 16 bases remaining between them. CDR3 nucleotide sequence: TGTGCCAGTAGTCCCCGTGACTCTTTCATGAACACTGAAGCTTTCTTT. This encodes CASSPRDSFMNTEAFF.